The 30 T cell receptor beta chains below were found in one sample sequenced in a study of shared clonotypes between healthy human individuals. Clones were read by immunoSEQ multiplex PCR, and TCRdb kept only the in-frame ones, dropping some. Of around 2.3 million clones in the sample, around 95% were seen once. Sequencing used naive CD4+ T cells sorted from blood. This sample's subset: CD45RA+ positively selected. The receptor set was obtained from a man in his late teens or twenties in good health.

This sequence joins TRBV7-9 and TRBJ2-5; TRBD2 agrees at 9 bases. The CDR3 loop spans 14 amino acids. Germline assignment: CDR1 SEHNR and CDR2 FQNEAQ (reference sequence). With V trimmed by 7 bases and J by 5 bases, 8 bases remained unmatched. The chain's CDR3 is CASTALSGRETQYF. The CDR3 DNA is TGTGCCAGCACCGCTCTAAGCGGGAGGGAGACCCAGTACTTC.

The chain recombines TRBV6-5 with TRBJ1-6; no reliable D call. This CDR3 has 15 residues. Germline lookup yields CDR1 MNHEY and CDR2 SVGAGI. V was shortened by 6 bases and J by 5 bases, with 14 bases between the two germline ends. Written as DNA, the CDR3 is TGTGCCAGCAGCCAGATCGGGTACGATAATTCACCCCTCCACTTT. It translates to CASSQIGYDNSPLHF.

The chain joins TRBV18 to TRBJ2-7, with 9 bases that match TRBD1. This CDR3 region has 15 residues. V lost 3 bases, J lost 1 base, and 4 bases stayed unmatched. Germline-derived CDR1 and CDR2 are KGHSH and LQKENI. CDR3 region: CASSPRTGVSYEQYF. The CDR3 nucleotides are TGTGCCAGCTCACCCCGGACAGGGGTGTCCTACGAGCAGTACTTC.

The rearrangement joins TRBV1 to TRBJ2-2; the table's D call TRBD2 went unverified against the DNA. TRBV1 is labeled a pseudogene. CDR3 length: 23 residues. CDR3 sequence reads: CTSSQENYLGLAGGPTQHGELFF. CDR3 DNA sequence: TGCACCAGCAGCCAAGAAAATTATTTGGGACTAGCGGGGGGTCCGACACAACACGGGGAGCTGTTTTTT.

This rearrangement joins TRBV6-1 to TRBJ1-2; D gene ambiguous. CDR3 length: 15 residues. V was cut by 3 bases and J by 2 bases, with 13 bases left in between. Germline V lookup: CDR1 MNHNS, CDR2 SASEGT. The CDR3 DNA is TGTGCCAGCAGTGACCGCCACTACCTCAACTATGGCTACACCTTC. It yields the protein CASSDRHYLNYGYTF.

The chain carries TRBV28 and TRBJ1-2; D is undetermined. The V and J ends lost 10 bases and 4 bases respectively, with 16 bases between them. The germline CDR1 and CDR2 sequences are MDHEN and SYDVKM. The CDR3 totals 13 residues. Here the CDR3 DNA reads TGTGCCACCCGGGGTGGGGAATCCTATGGCTACACCTTC. Its protein product is CATRGGESYGYTF.

The chain carries TRBV7-6 and TRBJ2-7; 11 bases match TRBD1. Per the germline V gene, CDR1 is SGHVS and CDR2 is FNYEAQ. The V segment lost 5 bases and the J segment 7 bases; nucleotides outside the gene matches: 7. This CDR3 is 14 amino acids long. Here the CDR3 DNA reads TGTGCCAGCAGCCGAGGACAGGGGGCGCGGGAGCAGTACTTC. Residues: CASSRGQGAREQYF.

The CDR3 DNA reads TGTGCCAGTAGTCAGGCGGATTCACCCCTCCACTTT. This translates into CASSQADSPLHF. The chain couples TRBV19 to TRBJ1-6; D is unresolved. Trimming took 5 bases from V and 8 from J, leaving 7 bases between them. The CDR3 length is 12 residues. Germline-derived CDR1 and CDR2 are LNHDA and SQIVND (reference sequence).

This rearrangement joins TRBV19 to TRBJ1-1, with a tentative D call TRBD1 (6 bases). Germline values: CDR1 LNHDA, CDR2 SQIVND (reference sequence). The CDR3 is 15 residues long. V lost 3 bases to trimming and J lost 1 base, with 12 bases between them. The CDR3 coding sequence is TGTGCCAGTAGTATTACGGGGGCAGGGAACACTGAAGCTTTCTTT. Protein sequence: CASSITGAGNTEAFF.

The gene calls are TRBV15 and TRBJ1-2, with D unresolved. This CDR3 has 15 amino acids. Germline CDR1 LNHNV, CDR2 YYDKDF (reference sequence). The germline V and J ends were trimmed by 0 bases and 3 bases, with 11 bases remaining between them. The CDR3 spells CATSRDLDLYYGYTF. The CDR3 DNA is TGTGCCACCAGCAGAGATTTGGACCTCTACTATGGCTACACCTTC. The full variable domain, completed using reference TRBV15 and TRBJ1-2, is DAMVIQNPRYQVTQFGKPVTLSCSQTLNHNVMYWYQQKSSQAPKLLFHYYDKDFNNEADTPDNFQSRRPNTSFCFLDIRSPGLGDTAMYLCATSRDLDLYYGYTFGSGTRLTVV.

J is TRBJ1-2 and V is TRBV11-2, with D maybe TRBD1 (6 bases). Germline CDR1 and CDR2: SGHAT and FQNNGV. Deletions cut 7 bases from V and 2 bases from J, with 20 bases between. The CDR3 covers 16 residues. CDR3 loop: CASTQSGAGGNYGYTF. The CDR3 nucleotides are TGTGCCAGCACCCAATCAGGGGCGGGCGGGAACTATGGCTACACCTTC.

The chain carries TRBV7-8 and TRBJ2-2, with 7 bases lining up with TRBD1. The germline gives CDR1 SGHVS, CDR2 FQNEAQ. V gave up 2 bases and J gave up 6 bases; unmatched junction bases: 3. The length of the CDR3 is 14 residues. The CDR3 bases are TGTGCCAGCAGCTTAAGGGACAGTCCCGGGGAGCTGTTTTTT. Translating it yields CASSLRDSPGELFF.

This sequence joins TRBV5-1 and TRBJ2-3, with 7 nucleotides matching TRBD1. CDR1 and CDR2 from the germline V gene are SGHRS and YFSETQ. V lost 0 bases and J lost 4; bases outside the gene matches: 5. The CDR3 runs 15 residues. This CDR3 is CASSLGQGGADTQYF. CDR3 nucleotides: TGCGCCAGCAGCTTGGGACAGGGTGGGGCAGATACGCAGTATTTT.

The gene calls are TRBV30 and TRBJ2-3; possible D gene TRBD2, 6 bases. The CDR3 has 14 residues. Trimming shortened V by 7 bases and J by 4 bases, and 18 bases separated the two germline ends. The germline gives CDR1 GTSNPN, CDR2 SVGIG (reference sequence). The chain's CDR3 is CASGVGGVADTQYF. CDR3 in DNA: TGTGCCTCCGGAGTCGGCGGGGTGGCAGATACGCAGTATTTT.

The CDR3 DNA reads TGTGCCAGCAGTTTAGACAGGTTTTACGGGGAGCTGTTTTTT. Translated, it gives CASSLDRFYGELFF. The rearrangement joins TRBV6-5 to TRBJ2-2; tentatively, D is TRBD1 (6 bases). This CDR3 region has 14 residues. Trimming removed 4 bases at V and 7 bases at J, with 13 bases between. From germline, CDR1 is MNHEY and CDR2 SVGAGI.

The chain is built from TRBV2 and TRBJ1-6; D may be TRBD1 (5 bases). V was trimmed by 3 bases and J by 6 bases, leaving 15 bases between them. Germline V gene sequence: CDR1 SNHLY, CDR2 FYNNEI. CDR3 length: 16 residues. DNA of the CDR3: TGTGCCAGCAGTGAGGATCAGGGAGTCGGTAATTCACCCCTCCACTTT. It codes for CASSEDQGVGNSPLHF.

The V and J genes are TRBV6-5 and TRBJ2-2, with 8 bases identical to TRBD1. V lost 7 bases, J lost 1 base, and 5 bases stayed unmatched. The CDR3 consists of 15 residues. Germline V lookup: CDR1 MNHEY, CDR2 SVGAGI. The CDR3 region is CASTRQGKNTGELFF. The CDR3 nucleotides read TGTGCCAGCACCCGACAGGGGAAGAACACCGGGGAGCTGTTTTTT.

This clone was observed a handful of times. This chain connects TRBV30 to TRBJ1-4, with no clear D. Germline V lookup: CDR1 GTSNPN, CDR2 SVGIG (reference sequence). The CDR3 has 12 residues. V was pared by 1 base and J by 7 bases, with 7 bases between. DNA for the CDR3: TGTGCCTGGAGTGGGCGCAGTGAAAAACTGTTTTTT. This gives the protein CAWSGRSEKLFF. Based on the CDR3 plus reference TRBV30 and TRBJ1-4, the full variable domain is SQTIHQWPATLVQPVGSPLSLECTVEGTSNPNLYWYRQAAGRGLQLLFYSVGIGQISSEVPQNLSASRPQDRQFILSSKKLLLSDSGFYLCAWSGRSEKLFFGSGTQLSVL.

This clone showed up just once. The rearrangement uses TRBV29-1 and TRBJ2-3; possibly TRBD2 for D (5 bases). Trimming pared 4 bases from V and 6 bases from J, leaving 8 bases between. CDR1 and CDR2 from the germline V gene are SQVTM and ANQGSEA. The CDR3 runs to 11 residues. The CDR3 loop is CSVALGDTQYF. The CDR3 nucleotides read TGCAGCGTTGCACTAGGGGATACGCAGTATTTT.

The chain couples TRBV4-1 to TRBJ1-1; D possibly corresponds to TRBD1 (6 bases). V was cut by 2 bases and J by 1 base, with 17 bases left in between. The CDR3 sequence is 17 residues long. CDR1 MGHRA and CDR2 YSYEKL come from the germline V gene. CDR3 sequence reads: CASSQPTNWGQNTEAFF. Written as DNA, the CDR3 is TGCGCCAGCAGCCAACCAACCAACTGGGGACAGAACACTGAAGCTTTCTTT.

The chain employs TRBV28 and TRBJ1-6; D not certain. CDR1 MDHEN and CDR2 SYDVKM come from the germline V gene. Trimming cost V 6 bases and J 9 bases, with 12 bases left between them. The CDR3 is made up of 13 amino acids. The CDR3 loop is CASRGSGVSPLHF. The DNA for the CDR3 is TGTGCCAGCAGGGGGTCAGGAGTTTCACCCCTCCACTTT.

The chain couples TRBV9 to TRBJ2-3; TRBD1 matches 8 bases. CDR1 SGDLS and CDR2 YYNGEE come from the germline V gene. The CDR3 runs 15 residues. Losses at the gene ends were 9 bases for V and 2 bases for J; bases not matched to a gene: 11. CDR3 coding DNA: TGTGCCACCGGCCGAGGGGACAGGATCACAGATACGCAGTATTTT. This sequence encodes CATGRGDRITDTQYF.

This chain uses TRBV9 with TRBJ1-4; D gene ambiguous. V was cut by 2 bases and J by 7 bases, with 12 bases left in between. From germline, CDR1 is SGDLS and CDR2 YYNGEE. The CDR3 spans 14 residues. The CDR3 region is CASSVDPRVEKLFF. Written as DNA, the CDR3 is TGTGCCAGCAGCGTCGACCCGAGGGTTGAAAAACTGTTTTTT.

The V and J genes are TRBV6-4 and TRBJ2-7; D gene uncertain. V was trimmed by 2 bases and J by 3 bases, leaving 20 bases between them. The CDR3 loop spans 17 amino acids. Germline CDR1 is MRHNA and CDR2 is SNTAGT. CDR3 sequence reads: CASSDGNGVPPGYEQYF. The CDR3 bases are TGTGCCAGCAGTGACGGGAATGGAGTTCCTCCGGGCTACGAGCAGTACTTC.

This chain links TRBV5-4 with TRBJ1-2, with D possibly being TRBD1 (5 bases). From germline, CDR1 is SGHNT and CDR2 YYREEE (reference sequence). Trimming pared 3 bases from V and 3 bases from J, leaving 12 bases between. This CDR3 has 14 residues. The CDR3: CASSSVGVDYGYTF. As DNA, the CDR3 is TGTGCCAGCAGCTCTGTAGGGGTAGACTATGGCTACACCTTC.

The rearrangement joins TRBV27 to TRBJ2-7; 9 nucleotides agree with TRBD1. The trim removed 5 bases at V and 3 bases at J, leaving 11 bases unmatched. Germline V lookup: CDR1 MNHEY, CDR2 SMNVEV (reference sequence). This CDR3 is 16 amino acids long. CDR3 amino acids: CASSPGQGRLVYEQYF. CDR3 in DNA: TGTGCCAGCAGTCCGGGACAGGGACGTCTAGTCTACGAGCAGTACTTC.

The genes are TRBV30 and TRBJ1-3; TRBD1 matches 10 bases. Looked up from germline, CDR1 is GTSNPN and CDR2 is SVGIG (reference sequence). V lost 4 bases and J lost 6; bases outside the gene matches: 9. The CDR3 is made up of 15 amino acids. This chain's CDR3 is CAWIPRQGAVNTIYF. DNA of the CDR3: TGTGCCTGGATCCCGAGACAGGGGGCTGTAAACACCATATATTTT.

This sequence joins TRBV11-2 and TRBJ1-2, with D perhaps TRBD1 (6 bases). This CDR3 comprises 15 residues. Germline CDR1 SGHAT, CDR2 FQNNGV. Trimming left V 5 bases short and J 5 bases short, with 18 bases between. CDR3 amino acids: CASSLSPGAEYGYTF. Here the CDR3 DNA reads TGTGCCAGCAGCCTCAGTCCAGGGGCAGAGTATGGCTACACCTTC.

Here the CDR3 reads CASSWALQTGELFF. The CDR3 nucleotides read TGCGCCAGCAGCTGGGCTCTCCAGACCGGGGAGCTGTTTTTT. The genes are TRBV5-1 and TRBJ2-2; unclear D gene. The germline V and J ends were trimmed by 3 bases and 5 bases, with 11 bases remaining between them. Germline V gene data show CDR1 as SGHRS and CDR2 as YFSETQ. There are 14 residues in the CDR3.

The chain links TRBV28 to TRBJ1-4; 8 bases agree with TRBD1. The CDR3 runs 15 residues. V dropped 4 bases and J dropped 5; count of bases not matched to a gene: 6. Germline-derived CDR1 and CDR2 are MDHEN and SYDVKM. CDR3 bases: TGTGCCAGCAGTTCTCCGGGACAGGCGAATGAAAAACTGTTTTTT. It is translated as CASSSPGQANEKLFF.